The 17 T cell receptor beta chains in this list originate from one sample, sequenced in a study of CD8 T cells in Susac syndrome. RNA totalling roughly 0.5 to 1 ug underwent reverse transcription with random hexamers. One entry per CDR3 protein results from TCRdb running MiXCR on the immunoSEQ multiplex PCR reads. Of approximately 190,000 distinct CDR3 sequences listed, about 94% are singletons. Sequencing was done on a sample of CD4+ T cells from PBMCs. The receptors here all came from a human donor in good health.

This clonotype was detected only once. V and J are TRBV7-8 and TRBJ2-3, with D possibly TRBD2 on 7 matching bases. CDR1 is SGHVS, CDR2 FQNEAQ, per germline. V lost 7 bases, J lost 4 bases, and 18 bases lay in between. The CDR3 is 15 amino acids. CDR3 loop: CASIPGEGGADTQYF. DNA for the CDR3: TGTGCCAGCATCCCTGGGGAGGGGGGAGCAGATACGCAGTATTTT.

This clonotype has a single count. The chain is built from TRBV3-1 and TRBJ1-6; tentatively, D is TRBD1 (6 bases). Between the trimmed V and J ends, which lost 4 bases and 3 bases, there was a span of 7 bases. Germline lookup yields CDR1 LGHDT and CDR2 YNNKEL (reference sequence). This CDR3 has 14 residues. CDR3 sequence reads: CASSPGVYNSPLHF. The CDR3 coding sequence is TGTGCCAGCAGCCCAGGGGTCTATAATTCACCCCTCCACTTT.

This chain links TRBV5-1 with TRBJ2-1, with 9 bases lining up with TRBD2. V lost 4 bases and J lost 8; bases outside the gene matches: 13. Germline V CDR1 and CDR2: SGHRS, YFSETQ. The CDR3 consists of 16 residues. CDR3 in DNA: TGCGCCAGCAGCGTACTTAGCGGGGGCACTTACTATGAGCAGTTCTTC. Its protein is CASSVLSGGTYYEQFF.

The chain has TRBV3-1 and TRBJ1-6; no clear D. The CDR3 is made up of 16 amino acids. Germline V gives CDR1 LGHDT, CDR2 YNNKEL (reference sequence). Trimming cost V 3 bases and J 7 bases, with 16 bases left between them. The CDR3 is CASSHEGTIPNSPLHF. In nucleotides, the CDR3 is TGTGCCAGCAGCCACGAGGGTACCATACCCAATTCACCCCTCCACTTT.

The V and J genes are TRBV6-1 and TRBJ2-2; D is unresolved. This CDR3 region has 14 residues. Germline loops: CDR1 MNHNS, CDR2 SASEGT. V was cut by 4 bases and J by 5 bases, with 11 bases left in between. For the CDR3, the DNA is TGTGCCAGCAGTGTGTTTAAGGGTACCGGGGAGCTGTTTTTT. This codes for CASSVFKGTGELFF.

This chain links TRBV9 with TRBJ2-7; 7 bases are shared with TRBD1. CDR1 and CDR2 from the germline V gene are SGDLS and YYNGEE. The CDR3 sequence is 14 residues long. With V trimmed by 3 bases and J by 7 bases, 10 bases remained unmatched. This CDR3 is CASSAGTVGAEQYF. Here the CDR3 DNA reads TGTGCCAGCAGCGCAGGGACAGTCGGTGCTGAGCAGTACTTC.

This sequence joins TRBV9 and TRBJ2-5; D uncertain. Germline V CDR1 and CDR2: SGDLS, YYNGEE. Trimming stripped 0 bases from V and 2 bases from J, with 11 bases between. The CDR3 runs to 15 residues. In DNA form, the CDR3 reads TGTGCCAGCAGCGTAGATCCCAGCAGACAAGAGACCCAGTACTTC. Protein sequence: CASSVDPSRQETQYF.

The chain carries TRBV15 and TRBJ1-2; D possibly corresponds to TRBD1 (5 bases). Trimming cost V 6 bases and J 2 bases, with 13 bases left between them. The CDR3 is 14 residues long. Looked up from germline, CDR1 is LNHNV and CDR2 is YYDKDF (reference sequence). For the CDR3, the DNA is TGTGCCACCAGGGCTACAGGATCCAACTATGGCTACACCTTC. It encodes CATRATGSNYGYTF.

The V and J genes are TRBV20-1 and TRBJ2-7, with D hard to call. In germline, CDR1 is DFQATT, CDR2 SNEGSKA (reference sequence). Trimming removed 3 bases at V and 1 base at J, with 10 bases between. The CDR3 consists of 13 residues. CDR3 amino acids: CSASGSSSYEQYV. CDR3 bases: TGCAGTGCTAGTGGGTCCAGTTCCTACGAGCAGTACGTC.

This clonotype came up a few times. The chain links TRBV27 to TRBJ1-5, with D maybe TRBD1 (5 bases). Per the germline V gene, CDR1 is MNHEY and CDR2 is SMNVEV (reference sequence). V was cut by 4 bases and J by 2 bases, with 12 bases left in between. The CDR3 sequence is 15 residues long. The CDR3 DNA reads as TGTGCCAGCAGTTCCCAGGGTTTGGGCAATCAGCCCCAGCATTTT. This codes for CASSSQGLGNQPQHF.

The chain has TRBV6-5 and TRBJ2-6; the D is unclear. The CDR3 runs to 18 residues. The ends were cut back, 2 bases at V and 0 bases at J, with 14 bases in the middle. Germline V gene data show CDR1 as MNHEY and CDR2 as SVGAGI. The CDR3 DNA follows: TGTGCCAGCAGTTACAGGCGGATCATTAGCTCTGGGGCCAACGTCCTGACTTTC. Residues: CASSYRRIISSGANVLTF.

The chain is built from TRBV2 and TRBJ1-5; TRBD1 matches 7 bases. From germline, CDR1 is SNHLY and CDR2 FYNNEI. This CDR3 has 15 amino acids. The V gene end was trimmed by 6 bases and the J gene end by 2 bases; junction bases not matched to a gene: 7. The CDR3 spells CASRRQGFGNQPQHF. Here the CDR3 DNA reads TGTGCCAGCAGGAGACAGGGTTTCGGCAATCAGCCCCAGCATTTT.

This sequence joins TRBV25-1 and TRBJ2-1; D not certain. The CDR3 totals 12 residues. Germline assignment: CDR1 MGHDK and CDR2 SYGVNS. V gave up 4 bases and J gave up 5 bases, with 6 bases separating them. The CDR3, as DNA: TGTGCCAGCAGTGCCGTGCACAATGAGCAGTTCTTC. Translated: CASSAVHNEQFF.

This chain uses TRBV10-1 with TRBJ2-5; no clear D. The CDR3 has 13 amino acids. CDR1 and CDR2 from the germline V gene are WNHNN and SYGVQD (reference sequence). Deletions cut 9 bases from V and 9 bases from J, with 20 bases between. This CDR3 reads CASRTIYDRAQYF. DNA for the CDR3: TGCGCCAGTCGTACTATTTACGACCGGGCCCAGTACTTC.

The chain employs TRBV27 and TRBJ2-3; no firm D call. Trimming shortened V by 8 bases and J by 0 bases, and 15 bases separated the two germline ends. The CDR3 has 15 amino acids. The germline CDR1 and CDR2 sequences are MNHEY and SMNVEV (reference sequence). The CDR3 reads CASRPWYTSTDTQYF. The CDR3 DNA reads TGTGCCAGCCGGCCGTGGTACACTAGCACAGATACGCAGTATTTT.

The rearrangement uses TRBV5-1 and TRBJ2-1; 15 nucleotides line up with TRBD2. The V gene's germline CDR1 is SGHRS and CDR2 YFSETQ. V lost 5 bases and J lost 10; bases outside the gene matches: 4. The CDR3 runs 14 residues. CDR3 bases: TGCGCCAGCAGGGGACTAGCGGGGGGAGAAGAGCAGTTCTTC. Its protein is CASRGLAGGEEQFF.

The J gene is TRBJ2-7, the V gene TRBV7-9; 7 bases are a match to TRBD1. J gave up 13 bases and V 5 bases, and 11 bases lay outside the gene matches. Germline-derived CDR1 and CDR2 are SEHNR and FQNEAQ (reference sequence). The CDR3 runs 12 residues. As DNA, the CDR3 is TGTGCCAGCAGCAACACCCCGGGACAGTTATACGTC. As protein: CASSNTPGQLYV.